Listed below are T cell receptor beta chains from one sample, sequenced in a study of spatial heterogeneity in lung cancer. TCRdb re-called the 5' RACE reads with MiXCR, one entry per CDR3 protein. This sample has tens of thousands of distinct CDR3 sequences, with more than 4.5% found just once. The source was lung tumor tissue, collected at surgery. These receptors were taken from a male donor with early-stage non-small cell lung cancer. The CDR3 runs from the conserved cysteine through the conserved F or W. A D gene is named only where the DNA matches it firmly. Expanded clones are given a class, and other clones once, few, many or no size at all.

D gene: TRBD1; V gene: TRBV5-4; J gene: TRBJ1-3; CDR3 length: 15; clone size: NA; CDR3 protein: CASSRQGAPGNTIYF; CDR3 DNA: TGTGCCAGCAGCCGACAGGGGGCGCCTGGAAACACCATATATTTT
D gene: NA; V gene: TRBV28; J gene: TRBJ2-2; CDR3 length: 14; clone size: many; CDR3 protein: CASSLHSVTGELFF; CDR3 DNA: TGTGCCAGCAGTTTACATTCCGTTACCGGGGAGCTGTTTTTT
D gene: NA; V gene: TRBV12-5; J gene: TRBJ1-2; CDR3 length: 13; clone size: many; CDR3 protein: CASGLEVFYGYTF; CDR3 DNA: TGTGCTAGTGGTTTGGAGGTCTTTTATGGCTACACCTTC
D gene: NA; V gene: TRBV6-5; J gene: TRBJ2-1; CDR3 length: 12; clone size: many; CDR3 protein: CASSYSGVKQFF; CDR3 DNA: TGTGCCAGCAGTTACTCGGGAGTGAAGCAGTTCTTC
D gene: NA; V gene: TRBV12-3/TRBV12-4; J gene: TRBJ1-6; CDR3 length: 13; clone size: many; CDR3 protein: CASSLTDNSPLHF; CDR3 DNA: TGTGCCAGCAGTTTAACGGATAATTCACCCCTCCACTTT
D gene: NA; V gene: TRBV10-3; J gene: TRBJ1-1; CDR3 length: 13; clone size: NA; CDR3 protein: CAISEGKGAEAFF; CDR3 DNA: TGTGCCATCAGTGAAGGGAAGGGGGCTGAAGCTTTCTTT
D gene: TRBD2; V gene: TRBV14; J gene: TRBJ2-1; CDR3 length: 15; clone size: medium-sized; CDR3 protein: CASSLPSGGRNEQFF; CDR3 DNA: TGTGCCAGCAGCCTTCCTAGCGGGGGGCGCAATGAGCAGTTCTTC
D gene: NA; V gene: TRBV7-9; J gene: TRBJ2-7; CDR3 length: 14; clone size: many; CDR3 protein: CASTWGQGTHEQYF; CDR3 DNA: TGTGCCAGCACCTGGGGTCAGGGAACCCACGAGCAGTACTTC
D gene: NA; V gene: TRBV28; J gene: TRBJ2-3; CDR3 length: 14; clone size: NA; CDR3 protein: CASSIQPVSDTQYF; CDR3 DNA: TGTGCCAGCAGCATACAGCCAGTTTCAGATACGCAGTATTTT
D gene: TRBD2; V gene: TRBV4-2; J gene: TRBJ2-3; CDR3 length: 17; clone size: many; CDR3 protein: CASSQDLAGEVSDTQYF; CDR3 DNA: TGTGCCAGCAGCCAAGATCTAGCGGGAGAGGTTTCAGATACGCAGTATTTT
D gene: NA; V gene: TRBV10-3; J gene: TRBJ2-1; CDR3 length: 15; clone size: many; CDR3 protein: CAIKSGRENYNEQFF; CDR3 DNA: TGTGCCATCAAGTCTGGGCGGGAAAACTACAATGAGCAGTTCTTC
D gene: NA; V gene: TRBV7-8; J gene: TRBJ2-1; CDR3 length: 14; clone size: many; CDR3 protein: CASSLGEPYNEQFF; CDR3 DNA: TGTGCCAGCAGCTTAGGGGAACCCTACAATGAGCAGTTCTTC
D gene: NA; V gene: TRBV12-3/TRBV12-4; J gene: TRBJ2-3; CDR3 length: 13; clone size: many; CDR3 protein: CASSSQGRGTQYF; CDR3 DNA: TGTGCCAGCAGTTCCCAGGGGCGGGGTACGCAGTATTTT
D gene: TRBD1; V gene: TRBV7-3; J gene: TRBJ2-7; CDR3 length: 13; clone size: many; CDR3 protein: CASSPTGGYEQYF; CDR3 DNA: TGTGCCAGCAGCCCGACAGGGGGCTACGAGCAGTACTTC
D gene: NA; V gene: TRBV5-1; J gene: TRBJ2-1; CDR3 length: 13; clone size: many; CDR3 protein: CASSLVITNEQFF; CDR3 DNA: TGCGCCAGCAGCTTGGTCATAACGAATGAGCAGTTCTTC
D gene: TRBD2; V gene: TRBV28; J gene: TRBJ2-7; CDR3 length: 15; clone size: many; CDR3 protein: CASSSPGLALREQYF; CDR3 DNA: TGTGCCAGCAGTTCACCGGGACTAGCCCTCCGCGAGCAGTACTTC
D gene: NA; V gene: TRBV20-1; J gene: TRBJ1-1; CDR3 length: 8; clone size: NA; CDR3 protein: CSASEAFF; CDR3 DNA: TGCAGTGCCTCAGAAGCTTTCTTT
D gene: TRBD2; V gene: TRBV7-2; J gene: TRBJ2-5; CDR3 length: 15; clone size: many; CDR3 protein: CASSHRSGRDKTQYF; CDR3 DNA: TGTGCCAGCAGTCACCGTAGCGGGAGGGATAAGACCCAGTACTTC
D gene: TRBD2; V gene: TRBV28; J gene: TRBJ2-7; CDR3 length: 14; clone size: few; CDR3 protein: CASRGDYPIGEQYF; CDR3 DNA: TGTGCCAGCAGGGGGGACTACCCGATAGGAGAGCAGTACTTC
D gene: NA; V gene: TRBV4-2; J gene: TRBJ2-3; CDR3 length: 15; clone size: many; CDR3 protein: CASSLAGPGTDTQYF; CDR3 DNA: TGTGCCAGCAGCCTCGCGGGTCCGGGCACAGATACGCAGTATTTT
D gene: NA; V gene: TRBV5-4; J gene: TRBJ2-7; CDR3 length: 15; clone size: many; CDR3 protein: CASSLEGQISYEQYF; CDR3 DNA: TGTGCCAGCAGCTTGGAGGGACAAATCTCCTACGAGCAGTACTTC
D gene: TRBD2; V gene: TRBV20-1; J gene: TRBJ2-7; CDR3 length: 15; clone size: many; CDR3 protein: CSARDLGLASYEQYF; CDR3 DNA: TGCAGTGCTAGAGATTTGGGACTAGCGTCCTACGAGCAGTACTTC
D gene: NA; V gene: TRBV7-2; J gene: TRBJ2-7; CDR3 length: 14; clone size: many; CDR3 protein: CASSFLPGDYEQYF; CDR3 DNA: TGTGCCAGCAGCTTCCTCCCAGGGGACTACGAGCAGTACTTC
D gene: TRBD2; V gene: TRBV10-3; J gene: TRBJ2-2; CDR3 length: 18; clone size: medium-sized; CDR3 protein: CATRAPLGQRENTGELFF; CDR3 DNA: TGTGCCACCCGGGCCCCCCTCGGGCAGCGGGAAAACACCGGGGAGCTGTTTTTT
D gene: NA; V gene: TRBV18; J gene: TRBJ1-1; CDR3 length: 19; clone size: NA; CDR3 protein: CASSPRGIRGDPGSPEAFF; CDR3 DNA: TGTGCCAGCTCACCACGCGGTATCAGGGGTGACCCCGGTTCGCCCGAAGCTTTCTTT
D gene: NA; V gene: TRBV3-1; J gene: TRBJ1-6; CDR3 length: 14; clone size: NA; CDR3 protein: CSSSRGSGNSPLHF; CDR3 DNA: TGTTCCAGCAGCCGGGGGTCGGGAAATTCACCCCTCCACTTT
D gene: NA; V gene: TRBV24-1; J gene: TRBJ2-3; CDR3 length: 16; clone size: few; CDR3 protein: CATSGSLTGGTDTQYF; CDR3 DNA: TGTGCCACCAGTGGATCGCTCACGGGTGGAACAGATACGCAGTATTTT
D gene: NA; V gene: TRBV7-9; J gene: TRBJ1-3; CDR3 length: 13; clone size: many; CDR3 protein: CASSSWSVNTIYF; CDR3 DNA: TGTGCCAGCAGCTCTTGGTCGGTAAACACCATATATTTT
D gene: NA; V gene: TRBV4-1; J gene: TRBJ1-2; CDR3 length: 16; clone size: many; CDR3 protein: CASSRASNTFNYGYTF; CDR3 DNA: TGCGCCAGCTCGAGGGCCTCGAATACATTTAACTATGGCTACACCTTC
D gene: NA; V gene: TRBV5-1; J gene: TRBJ2-7; CDR3 length: 14; clone size: many; CDR3 protein: CASSPNYRPYEQYF; CDR3 DNA: TGCGCCAGCAGCCCAAACTACCGTCCCTACGAGCAGTACTTC
D gene: TRBD2; V gene: TRBV27; J gene: TRBJ2-2; CDR3 length: 18; clone size: many; CDR3 protein: CASSSRARLAGDTGELFF; CDR3 DNA: TGTGCCAGCAGTTCCCGGGCGCGACTAGCGGGAGACACCGGGGAGCTGTTTTTT
D gene: NA; V gene: TRBV5-1; J gene: TRBJ2-7; CDR3 length: 14; clone size: NA; CDR3 protein: CASSLDRVHYEQYF; CDR3 DNA: TGCGCCAGCAGCTTGGACAGGGTACACTACGAGCAGTACTTC
D gene: NA; V gene: TRBV28; J gene: TRBJ2-7; CDR3 length: 15; clone size: many; CDR3 protein: CASSLRGRSAYEQYF; CDR3 DNA: TGTGCCAGCAGTTTAAGGGGCAGGTCGGCCTACGAGCAGTACTTC
D gene: TRBD1; V gene: TRBV29-1; J gene: TRBJ1-5; CDR3 length: 13; clone size: many; CDR3 protein: CSVTGGSGQPQHF; CDR3 DNA: TGCAGCGTTACAGGGGGCTCGGGTCAGCCCCAGCATTTT
D gene: NA; V gene: TRBV20-1; J gene: TRBJ1-1; CDR3 length: 13; clone size: many; CDR3 protein: CSAPRTANTEAFF; CDR3 DNA: TGCAGTGCTCCCCGGACAGCCAACACTGAAGCTTTCTTT
D gene: NA; V gene: TRBV6-5; J gene: TRBJ2-5; CDR3 length: 16; clone size: many; CDR3 protein: CASSYGGFPGSETQYF; CDR3 DNA: TGTGCCAGCAGTTACGGGGGGTTTCCAGGGTCAGAGACCCAGTACTTC
D gene: NA; V gene: TRBV6-2/TRBV6-3; J gene: TRBJ1-2; CDR3 length: 15; clone size: many; CDR3 protein: CASSYSSRAPYGYTF; CDR3 DNA: TGTGCCAGCAGTTACTCGAGCAGGGCCCCCTATGGCTACACCTTC
D gene: NA; V gene: TRBV12-3/TRBV12-4; J gene: TRBJ1-1; CDR3 length: 13; clone size: medium-sized; CDR3 protein: CASSSLVDTEAFF; CDR3 DNA: TGTGCCAGCAGTTCTCTGGTGGACACTGAAGCTTTCTTT
D gene: TRBD2; V gene: TRBV7-7; J gene: TRBJ2-5; CDR3 length: 15; clone size: many; CDR3 protein: CASSSSTSGQETQYF; CDR3 DNA: TGTGCTAGCAGCTCCAGCACTAGCGGGCAAGAGACCCAGTACTTC
D gene: NA; V gene: TRBV28; J gene: TRBJ2-5; CDR3 length: 14; clone size: NA; CDR3 protein: CASCTRTRGETQYF; CDR3 DNA: TGTGCCAGCTGTACCCGGACCCGGGGAGAGACCCAGTACTTC
D gene: NA; V gene: TRBV28; J gene: TRBJ1-1; CDR3 length: 14; clone size: many; CDR3 protein: CASSFPREDTEAFF; CDR3 DNA: TGTGCCAGCAGTTTTCCCCGGGAGGACACTGAAGCTTTCTTT
D gene: TRBD2; V gene: TRBV20-1; J gene: TRBJ2-3; CDR3 length: 17; clone size: many; CDR3 protein: CSARDRGLALDTDTQYF; CDR3 DNA: TGCAGTGCTAGAGATCGGGGACTAGCGCTCGACACAGATACGCAGTATTTT
D gene: TRBD1; V gene: TRBV14; J gene: TRBJ1-2; CDR3 length: 15; clone size: few; CDR3 protein: CASSQPGQGINGYTF; CDR3 DNA: TGTGCCAGCAGCCAGCCGGGACAGGGGATCAATGGCTACACCTTC
D gene: TRBD2; V gene: TRBV5-4; J gene: TRBJ2-3; CDR3 length: 15; clone size: many; CDR3 protein: CASSLEGLDTDTQYF; CDR3 DNA: TGTGCCAGCAGCTTGGAGGGACTAGACACAGATACGCAGTATTTT